Below are 20 T cell receptor beta chains sequenced from a single sample in a study of OX40 agonist ivuxolimab in advanced cancers. Using immunoSEQ multiplex PCR, the repertoire was profiled, and TCRdb retains in-frame clones only, with some absent. The table includes 40,000 to 60,000 clones, more than 70% detected once. Sample: CD4+ or CD8+ T cells sorted from blood, taken in a trial of the OX40 agonist ivuxolimab. The origin of the receptors is an adult with an advanced solid tumor such as melanoma, head and neck, liver or kidney cancer.

The CDR3 here is CASSYSGVNYGYTF. The CDR3 bases are TGTGCCAGCAGTTACTCCGGGGTAAATTATGGCTACACCTTC. The chain employs TRBV6-5 and TRBJ1-2, with unresolved D. Germline V gives CDR1 MNHEY, CDR2 SVGAGI. This CDR3 comprises 14 residues. V dropped 0 bases and J dropped 5 bases, with 10 bases sitting between them.

This chain connects TRBV5-4 to TRBJ1-5; D unresolved. The CDR3 has 14 amino acids. Trimming took 2 bases from V and 3 from J, leaving 9 bases between them. Germline V gene lookup returns CDR1 SGHNT and CDR2 YYREEE (reference sequence). CDR3 sequence reads: CASSLAGFNQPQHF. CDR3 DNA: TGTGCCAGCAGCTTAGCAGGATTCAATCAGCCCCAGCATTTT. Full variable domain (remainder filled in from reference TRBV5-4 and TRBJ1-5): ETGVTQSPTHLIKTRGQQVTLRCSSQSGHNTVSWYQQALGQGPQFIFQYYREEENGRGNFPPRFSGLQFPNYSSELNVNALELDDSALYLCASSLAGFNQPQHFGDGTRLSIL.

This sequence joins TRBV19 and TRBJ1-5; perhaps TRBD1 as D (6 bases). Trimming took 2 bases from V and 7 from J, leaving 12 bases between them. The germline V gene has CDR1 LNHDA and CDR2 SQIVND (reference sequence). This CDR3 has 14 residues. The CDR3 protein is CASSIKLQGQPQHF. The CDR3 nucleotides read TGTGCCAGTAGTATAAAACTACAGGGCCAGCCCCAGCATTTT.

This chain connects TRBV30 to TRBJ2-7; TRBD1 aligns across 9 bases. Germline CDR1 reads GTSNPN; CDR2 reads SVGIG (reference sequence). The CDR3 runs 15 residues. V was pared by 1 base and J by 2 bases, with 6 bases of the junction left unmatched. CDR3 protein: CAWSAPDRGPYEQYF. DNA of the CDR3: TGTGCCTGGAGTGCCCCGGACAGGGGACCCTACGAGCAGTACTTC.

The chain has TRBV28 and TRBJ2-7; 11 bases match TRBD2. CDR3 size: 15 residues. The V gene end was trimmed by 2 bases and the J gene end by 4 bases; junction bases not matched to a gene: 4. Germline CDR1 reads MDHEN; CDR2 reads SYDVKM. The CDR3 DNA reads as TGTGCCAGCAGTTTAACTAGCGGGGGAGCTTACGAGCAGTACTTC. Its protein product is CASSLTSGGAYEQYF. Combining the CDR3 with reference TRBV28 and TRBJ2-7 gives the whole variable domain DVKVTQSSRYLVKRTGEKVFLECVQDMDHENMFWYRQDPGLGLRLIYFSYDVKMKEKGDIPEGYSVSREKKERFSLILESASTNQTSMYLCASSLTSGGAYEQYFGPGTRLTVT.

The chain joins TRBV29-1 to TRBJ1-1; D remains ambiguous. Trimming shortened V by 1 base and J by 5 bases, and 11 bases separated the two germline ends. The CDR3 has 13 amino acids. Germline V CDR1 and CDR2: SQVTM, ANQGSEA. CDR3 coding DNA: TGCAGCGTTGAAGGGCAACCTGGGACTGAAGCTTTCTTT. Protein sequence: CSVEGQPGTEAFF.

This clone was counted a single time. The chain carries TRBV30 and TRBJ2-5, with D tentatively TRBD1 (6 bases). V dropped 0 bases and J dropped 4 bases, with 9 bases sitting between them. CDR1 and CDR2 (germline): GTSNPN, SVGIG (reference sequence). This CDR3 spans 13 amino acids. The CDR3 DNA reads as TGTGCCTGGAGTGTACGCAGGGGAGAGACCCAGTACTTC. This translates into CAWSVRRGETQYF.

This chain's CDR3 is CASSGSGAGGSYNSPLHF. CDR3 DNA sequence: TGTGCCAGCAGCGGAAGCGGGGCAGGGGGCTCCTATAATTCACCCCTCCACTTT. V gene TRBV9 combines with J gene TRBJ1-6; 7 nucleotides agree with TRBD1. Germline lookup yields CDR1 SGDLS and CDR2 YYNGEE. V lost 3 bases to trimming and J lost 0 bases; unmatched junction nucleotides: 9. The CDR3 sequence is 18 residues long. Using reference TRBV9 and TRBJ1-6 for the parts outside the CDR3, the full variable domain is DSGVTQTPKHLITATGQRVTLRCSPRSGDLSVYWYQQSLDQGLQFLIQYYNGEERAKGNILERFSAQQFPDLHSELNLSSLELGDSALYFCASSGSGAGGSYNSPLHFGNGTRLTVT.

The chain recombines TRBV7-3 with TRBJ1-6, with 8 positions matching TRBD1. Trimming cost V 4 bases and J 10 bases; bases outside gene matches: 6. The CDR3 has 14 residues. Germline V gene lookup returns CDR1 SGHTA and CDR2 FQGTGA. Here the CDR3 DNA reads TGTGCCAGCAGCTCGACAGGGGAAAGCTCACCCCTCCACTTT. This gives the protein CASSSTGESSPLHF.

The chain has TRBV6-5 and TRBJ1-3; the match to TRBD1 covers 8 bases. The length of the CDR3 is 14 residues. Germline V CDR1 and CDR2: MNHEY, SVGAGI. V dropped 6 bases and J dropped 2; count of bases not matched to a gene: 3. The CDR3 sequence: CASRLQGAGNTIYF. CDR3 sequence (DNA): TGTGCCAGCAGGCTACAGGGGGCTGGAAACACCATATATTTT.

This chain uses TRBV6-5 with TRBJ1-1; tentative D call: TRBD1 (5 bases). The germline CDR1 and CDR2 sequences are MNHEY and SVGAGI. This CDR3 is 14 amino acids long. The V end was cut by 2 bases, the J end by 0 bases, with 7 bases between. In DNA, the CDR3 is TGTGCCAGCAGTTACGGGGACCTGAACACTGAAGCTTTCTTT. Translating it yields CASSYGDLNTEAFF.

In its sample, this clone was seen a few times. The chain combines TRBV6-1 with TRBJ2-7; tentative D call: TRBD1 (6 bases). The CDR3 totals 13 residues. V was pared by 6 bases and J by 6 bases, with 15 bases between. Germline loops: CDR1 MNHNS, CDR2 SASEGT. The CDR3 sequence: CASREPRGFEQYF. The DNA for the CDR3 is TGTGCCAGCAGAGAACCCAGGGGTTTCGAGCAGTACTTC.

The V call is TRBV7-2, the J call TRBJ2-7, with 7 nucleotides matching TRBD2. The CDR3 runs to 13 residues. Trimming cost V 2 bases and J 6 bases; bases outside gene matches: 4. CDR1 is SGHTA, CDR2 FQGNSA, per germline. For the CDR3, the DNA is TGTGCCAGCAGCTTAACCACTAGCGTCGAGCAGTACTTC. This gives the protein CASSLTTSVEQYF.

This clone came up a few times. This rearrangement joins TRBV7-2 to TRBJ1-1, with 8 bases lining up with TRBD1. This CDR3 has 13 residues. Losses at the gene ends were 2 bases for V and 6 bases for J; bases not matched to a gene: 2. Germline V gives CDR1 SGHTA, CDR2 FQGNSA. CDR3 coding DNA: TGTGCCAGCAGCTTACAGGGGGCCTCTGAAGCTTTCTTT. Its translation is CASSLQGASEAFF. Full variable domain (outside the CDR3, taken from reference TRBV7-2 and TRBJ1-1): GAGVSQSPSNKVTEKGKDVELRCDPISGHTALYWYRQSLGQGLEFLIYFQGNSAPDKSGLPSDRFSAERTGGSVSTLTIQRTQQEDSAVYLCASSLQGASEAFFGQGTRLTVV.

This sequence joins TRBV10-1 and TRBJ1-1; perhaps TRBD1 as D (6 bases). Germline V CDR1 and CDR2: WNHNN, SYGVQD (reference sequence). The CDR3 has 16 amino acids. Trimming stripped 3 bases from V and 2 bases from J, with 16 bases between. CDR3 nucleotides: TGCGCCAGCAGTGACGTCACAGGGCGGTTAAACACTGAAGCTTTCTTT. It encodes CASSDVTGRLNTEAFF.

A few counts support this clone. The J gene is TRBJ2-7, the V gene TRBV2; the D is unclear. The CDR3 is 12 residues long. In germline, CDR1 is SNHLY, CDR2 FYNNEI. Trimming removed 3 bases from V and 0 bases from J, with 3 bases in between. The DNA of the CDR3 is TGTGCCAGCAGTGATAACTCCTACGAGCAGTACTTC. It yields the protein CASSDNSYEQYF.

The rearrangement joins TRBV7-6 to TRBJ1-6, with D tentatively TRBD1 (6 bases). CDR1 is SGHVS, CDR2 FNYEAQ, per germline. The V and J ends lost 5 bases and 0 bases respectively, with 11 bases between them. The CDR3 is 16 amino acids. CDR3 loop: CASSRGGSSYNSPLHF. CDR3 sequence (DNA): TGTGCCAGCAGCCGAGGGGGGAGCTCCTATAATTCACCCCTCCACTTT.

J is TRBJ1-2 and V is TRBV6-1; tentative D call: TRBD1 (5 bases). V was trimmed by 3 bases and J by 4 bases, leaving 9 bases between them. CDR1 and CDR2 (germline): MNHNS, SASEGT. This CDR3 has 13 residues. The CDR3 protein is CASSEGGSYGYTF. The DNA for the CDR3 is TGTGCCAGCAGTGAGGGGGGTAGCTATGGCTACACCTTC.

The CDR3 reads CASSPLFRSEQFF. For the CDR3, the DNA is TGTGCCAGCAGCCCCCTATTTCGGTCAGAGCAGTTCTTC. The V call is TRBV14, the J call TRBJ2-1, with D hard to call. Trimming cost V 4 bases and J 10 bases, with 14 bases left between them. The CDR3 covers 13 residues. CDR1 and CDR2 (germline): SGHDN, FVKESK. Complete variable domain (other parts from reference TRBV14 and TRBJ2-1): EAGVTQFPSHSVIEKGQTVTLRCDPISGHDNLYWYRRVMGKEIKFLLHFVKESKQDESGMPNNRFLAERTGGTYSTLKVQPAELEDSGVYFCASSPLFRSEQFFGPGTRLTVL.

This clone showed up just once. The V and J genes are TRBV10-3 and TRBJ2-7; no clear D gene. Per germline, CDR1 ENHRY and CDR2 SYGVKD. Between the trimmed V and J ends, which lost 10 bases and 1 base, there was a span of 5 bases. The CDR3 extends over 10 amino acids. The DNA of the CDR3 is TGTGCCACGCCTTCCTACGAGCAGTACTTC. Encoded protein: CATPSYEQYF.